This T cell receptor beta chain was sequenced for a study of blood T cell repertoires in COVID-19. Overall study context: The United States, Italy and Spain provided the acute and convalescent COVID-19 samples.

V lost 0 bases and J lost 4, with 9 bases in between. Germline V gene lookup returns CDR1 MNHEY and CDR2 SVGAGI. The CDR3 has 14 amino acids. Sequencing was performed with immunoSEQ multiplex PCR; in TCRdb, only in-frame clones are kept and a portion is missing. The table includes around 220,000 clones, 70% to 90% detected once. The sequenced material came from PBMCs or T cells enriched from blood (not recorded which). The chain carries TRBV6-5 and TRBJ1-2; D possibly corresponds to TRBD1 (5 bases). The source is a woman between 45 and 65 years old with acute COVID-19. Written as DNA, the CDR3 is TGTGCCAGCAGTTACTCGGGGGGACCCTATGGCTACACCTTC. Protein sequence: CASSYSGGPYGYTF.